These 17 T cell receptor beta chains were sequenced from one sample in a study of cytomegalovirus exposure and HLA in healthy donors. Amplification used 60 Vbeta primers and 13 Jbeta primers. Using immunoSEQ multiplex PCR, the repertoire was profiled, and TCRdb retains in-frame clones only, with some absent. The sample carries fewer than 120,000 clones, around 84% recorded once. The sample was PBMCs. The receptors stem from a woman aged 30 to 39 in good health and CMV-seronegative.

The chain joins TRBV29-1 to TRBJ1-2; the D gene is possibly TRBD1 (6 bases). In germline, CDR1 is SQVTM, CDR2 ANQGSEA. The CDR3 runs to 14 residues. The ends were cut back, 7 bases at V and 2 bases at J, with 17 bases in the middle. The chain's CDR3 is CSGGGLEQNYGYTF. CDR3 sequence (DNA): TGCAGCGGAGGGGGTTTGGAGCAAAACTATGGCTACACCTTC. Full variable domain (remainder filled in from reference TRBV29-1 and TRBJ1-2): SAVISQKPSRDICQRGTSLTIQCQVDSQVTMMFWYRQQPGQSLTLIATANQGSEATYESGFVIDKFPISRPNLTFSTLTVSNMSPEDSSIYLCSGGGLEQNYGYTFGSGTRLTVV.

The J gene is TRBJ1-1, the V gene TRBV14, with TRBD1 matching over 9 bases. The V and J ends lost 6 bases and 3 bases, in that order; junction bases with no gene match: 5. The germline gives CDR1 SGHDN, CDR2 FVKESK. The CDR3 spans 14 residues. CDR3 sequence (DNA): TGTGCCAGCAGTCACGGACAGGGGTACACTGAAGCTTTCTTT. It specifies CASSHGQGYTEAFF.

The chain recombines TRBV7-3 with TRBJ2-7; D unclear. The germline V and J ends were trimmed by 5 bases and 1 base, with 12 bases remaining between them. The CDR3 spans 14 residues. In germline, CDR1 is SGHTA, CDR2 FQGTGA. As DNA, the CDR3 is TGTGCCAGCAGCGCCGACGGAGCGTCCTACGAGCAGTACTTC. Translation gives CASSADGASYEQYF.

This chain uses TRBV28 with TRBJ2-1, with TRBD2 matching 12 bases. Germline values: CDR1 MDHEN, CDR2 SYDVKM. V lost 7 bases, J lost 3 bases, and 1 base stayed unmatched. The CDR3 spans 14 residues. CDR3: CASKLAGGYNEQFF. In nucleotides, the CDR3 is TGTGCCAGCAAACTAGCGGGGGGCTACAATGAGCAGTTCTTC.

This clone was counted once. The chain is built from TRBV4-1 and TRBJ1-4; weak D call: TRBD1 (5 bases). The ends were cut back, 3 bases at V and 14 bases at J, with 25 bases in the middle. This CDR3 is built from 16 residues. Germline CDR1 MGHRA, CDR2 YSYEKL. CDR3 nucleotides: TGCGCCAGCAGCCAGCCAAGGGAAGGCCGGGGGGGAAAGCTGTTTTTT. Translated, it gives CASSQPREGRGGKLFF.

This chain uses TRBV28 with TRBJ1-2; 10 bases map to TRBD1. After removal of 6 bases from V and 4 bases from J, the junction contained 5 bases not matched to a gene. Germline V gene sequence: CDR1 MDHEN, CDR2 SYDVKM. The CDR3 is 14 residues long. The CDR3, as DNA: TGTGCCAGCAGCCCGGACAGGGGGATCTATGGCTACACCTTC. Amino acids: CASSPDRGIYGYTF.

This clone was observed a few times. The CDR3 region has the DNA TGTGCCAGCAGTCGGGACAGGTCAAACACTGAAGCTTTCTTT. Translation: CASSRDRSNTEAFF. The chain couples TRBV6-5 to TRBJ1-1; 8 bases are shared with TRBD1. CDR3 length equals 14 residues. Germline V gene data show CDR1 as MNHEY and CDR2 as SVGAGI. Trimming cost V 5 bases and J 2 bases; bases outside gene matches: 4.

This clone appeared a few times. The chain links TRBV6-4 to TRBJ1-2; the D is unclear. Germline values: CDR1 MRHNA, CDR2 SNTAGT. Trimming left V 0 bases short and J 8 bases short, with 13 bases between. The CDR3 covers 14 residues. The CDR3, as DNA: TGTGCCAGCAGTGACTCGAGCTGGGGAGGGGGCTACACCTTC. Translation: CASSDSSWGGGYTF.

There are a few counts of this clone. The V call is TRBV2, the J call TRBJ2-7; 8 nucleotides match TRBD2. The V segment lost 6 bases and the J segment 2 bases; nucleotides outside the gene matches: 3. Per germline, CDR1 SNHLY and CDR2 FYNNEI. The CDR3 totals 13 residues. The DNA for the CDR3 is TGTGCCAGCAGACGGGAGGGCCCCTACGAGCAGTACTTC. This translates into CASRREGPYEQYF.

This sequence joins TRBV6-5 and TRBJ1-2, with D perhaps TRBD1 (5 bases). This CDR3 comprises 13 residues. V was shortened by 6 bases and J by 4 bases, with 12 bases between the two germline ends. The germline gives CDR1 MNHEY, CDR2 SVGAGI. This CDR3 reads CASSRDWAYGYTF. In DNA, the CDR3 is TGTGCCAGCAGCAGGGATTGGGCCTATGGCTACACCTTC.

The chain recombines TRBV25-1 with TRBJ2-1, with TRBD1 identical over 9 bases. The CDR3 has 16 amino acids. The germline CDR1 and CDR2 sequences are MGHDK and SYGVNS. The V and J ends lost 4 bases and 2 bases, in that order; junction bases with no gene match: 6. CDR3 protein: CASSGLGTGPYNEQFF. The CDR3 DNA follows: TGTGCCAGCAGTGGCCTTGGGACAGGGCCCTACAATGAGCAGTTCTTC.

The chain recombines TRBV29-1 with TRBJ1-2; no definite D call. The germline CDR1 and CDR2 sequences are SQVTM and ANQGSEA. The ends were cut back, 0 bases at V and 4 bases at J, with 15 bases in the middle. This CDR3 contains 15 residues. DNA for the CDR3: TGCAGCGTTGAAGAGGAGGCCCCCCGCCCCTATGGCTACACCTTC. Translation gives CSVEEEAPRPYGYTF. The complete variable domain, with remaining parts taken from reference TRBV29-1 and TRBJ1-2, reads SAVISQKPSRDICQRGTSLTIQCQVDSQVTMMFWYRQQPGQSLTLIATANQGSEATYESGFVIDKFPISRPNLTFSTLTVSNMSPEDSSIYLCSVEEEAPRPYGYTFGSGTRLTVV.

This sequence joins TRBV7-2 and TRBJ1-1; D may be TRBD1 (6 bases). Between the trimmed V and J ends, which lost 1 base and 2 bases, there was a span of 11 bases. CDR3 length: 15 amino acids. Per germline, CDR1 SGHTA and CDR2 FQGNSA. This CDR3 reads CASSLVIRGNTEAFF. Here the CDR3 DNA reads TGTGCCAGCAGCTTAGTTATCAGGGGTAACACTGAAGCTTTCTTT.

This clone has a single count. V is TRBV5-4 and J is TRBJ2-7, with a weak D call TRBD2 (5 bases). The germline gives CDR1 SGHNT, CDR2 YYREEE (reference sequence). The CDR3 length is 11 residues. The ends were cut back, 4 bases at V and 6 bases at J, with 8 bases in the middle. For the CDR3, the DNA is TGTGCCAGCAGCGGGGAGACCGAGCAGTACTTC. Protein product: CASSGETEQYF.

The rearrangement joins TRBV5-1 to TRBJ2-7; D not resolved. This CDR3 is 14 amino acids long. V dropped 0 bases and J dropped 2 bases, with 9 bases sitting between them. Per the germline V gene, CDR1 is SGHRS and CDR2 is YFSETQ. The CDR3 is CASSLAEPTYEQYF. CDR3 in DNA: TGCGCCAGCAGCTTGGCTGAGCCAACCTACGAGCAGTACTTC.

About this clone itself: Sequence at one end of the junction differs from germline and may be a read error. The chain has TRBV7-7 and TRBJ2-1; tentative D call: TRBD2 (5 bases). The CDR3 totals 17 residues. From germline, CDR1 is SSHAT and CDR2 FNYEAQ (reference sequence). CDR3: CASSLEPGTTSYNEQFF. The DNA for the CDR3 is TGTGCTAGCAGCTTAGAGCCGGGAACTACCTCCTACAATGAGCAGTTCTTC.

Written as DNA, the CDR3 is TGTGCCAGCAGCGGGGGGGGTCTAGCGGGAGGGTCCCACGAGCAGTACTTC. Protein: CASSGGGLAGGSHEQYF. The chain links TRBV9 to TRBJ2-7; 12 bases are shared with TRBD2. Germline V lookup: CDR1 SGDLS, CDR2 YYNGEE. Losses at the gene ends were 3 bases for V and 5 bases for J; bases not matched to a gene: 12. The CDR3 runs 17 residues.